The 6 T cell receptor beta chains in this list originate from one sample, sequenced in a study of blood T cell repertoires in COVID-19. Data came from immunoSEQ multiplex PCR; TCRdb stores just in-frame clones and leaves some out. Of 290,000 or so clones listed, 82% are singletons. Sequencing was done on a sample of PBMCs or T cells enriched from blood (not recorded which). The receptors were gathered from a man aged 35 to 55 who had been exposed to COVID-19.

This chain connects TRBV5-4 to TRBJ2-7; 9 nucleotides line up with TRBD2. The CDR3 sequence is 16 residues long. The germline V gene has CDR1 SGHNT and CDR2 YYREEE (reference sequence). The junction had 16 bases not matched to a gene; V was cut back by 7 bases and J by 5 bases. CDR3 amino acids: CASRPEGGGGRHEQYF. The CDR3, as DNA: TGTGCCAGCCGCCCGGAGGGCGGGGGGGGTCGGCACGAGCAGTACTTC. Full variable domain (missing parts from reference TRBV5-4 and TRBJ2-7): ETGVTQSPTHLIKTRGQQVTLRCSSQSGHNTVSWYQQALGQGPQFIFQYYREEENGRGNFPPRFSGLQFPNYSSELNVNALELDDSALYLCASRPEGGGGRHEQYFGPGTRLTVT.

The chain uses TRBV27 and TRBJ2-3; maybe TRBD1 (6 bases). V lost 2 bases, J lost 6 bases, and 9 bases lay in between. CDR1 MNHEY and CDR2 SMNVEV come from the germline V gene (reference sequence). The CDR3 is 13 amino acids. This chain's CDR3 is CASSLIRGDTQYF. The CDR3 DNA reads TGTGCCAGCAGTTTAATCAGGGGCGATACGCAGTATTTT.

The V call is TRBV5-6, the J call TRBJ1-1, with 12 bases identical to TRBD1. Trimming took 2 bases from V and 13 from J; bases not matched to a gene: 9. This CDR3 has 14 amino acids. The germline CDR1 and CDR2 sequences are SGHDT and YYEEEE. The CDR3 is CASSFRDRGRAVFF. The CDR3 nucleotides are TGTGCCAGCAGCTTTCGGGACAGGGGGCGCGCGGTTTTCTTT.

This chain uses TRBV18 with TRBJ2-7; perhaps TRBD2 as D (6 bases). V gave up 3 bases and J gave up 4 bases, with 19 bases separating them. Germline V gene sequence: CDR1 KGHSH, CDR2 LQKENI. This CDR3 spans 16 amino acids. Written as DNA, the CDR3 is TGTGCCAGCTCACCCCCCCGCACGTACGGGGGTTACGAGCAGTACTTC. Protein: CASSPPRTYGGYEQYF. Full variable domain (missing parts from reference TRBV18 and TRBJ2-7): NAGVMQNPRHLVRRRGQEARLRCSPMKGHSHVYWYRQLPEEGLKFMVYLQKENIIDESGMPKERFSAEFPKEGPSILRIQQVVRGDSAAYFCASSPPRTYGGYEQYFGPGTRLTVT.

With respect to this clone: The junction shows a germline mismatch at one end, possibly a read error. The CDR3 nucleotides read TGTGCTAGCAGCCTACGGAAGTCGACAGGGGCGGGAGATACGCAGTATTTT. Translation: CASSLRKSTGAGDTQYF. This rearrangement joins TRBV7-7 to TRBJ2-3; TRBD1 agrees at 8 bases. CDR3 length: 17 residues. Germline-derived CDR1 and CDR2 are SSHAT and FNYEAQ (reference sequence).

The rearrangement links TRBV7-8 to TRBJ2-5; TRBD2 matches at 8 bases. The length of the CDR3 is 16 residues. The V segment lost 5 bases and the J segment 1 base; nucleotides outside the gene matches: 9. Germline CDR1 SGHVS, CDR2 FQNEAQ. The CDR3 DNA reads TGTGCCAGCAGCCCTATACTAGCGGAGGGCCAAGAGACCCAGTACTTC. This sequence encodes CASSPILAEGQETQYF.